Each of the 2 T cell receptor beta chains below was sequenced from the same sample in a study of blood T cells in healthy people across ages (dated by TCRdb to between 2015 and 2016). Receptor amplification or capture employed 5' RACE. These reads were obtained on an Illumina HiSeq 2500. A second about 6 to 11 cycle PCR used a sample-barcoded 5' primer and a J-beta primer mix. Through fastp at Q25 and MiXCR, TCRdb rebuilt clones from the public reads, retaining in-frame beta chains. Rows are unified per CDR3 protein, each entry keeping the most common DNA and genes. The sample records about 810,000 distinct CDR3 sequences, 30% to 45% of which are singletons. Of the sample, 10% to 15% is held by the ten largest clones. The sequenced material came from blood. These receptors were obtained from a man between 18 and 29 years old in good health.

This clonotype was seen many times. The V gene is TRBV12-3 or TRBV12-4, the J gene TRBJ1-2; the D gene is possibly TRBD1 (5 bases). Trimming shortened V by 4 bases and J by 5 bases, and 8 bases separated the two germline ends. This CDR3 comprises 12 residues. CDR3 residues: CASSSGIYGYTF. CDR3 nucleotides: TGTGCCAGCAGTTCAGGGATTTATGGCTACACCTTC.

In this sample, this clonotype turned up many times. CDR3 sequence reads: CASRSKGRDTEAFF. The CDR3 DNA reads as TGTGCCAGCAGGTCTAAGGGGAGGGACACTGAAGCTTTCTTT. The V gene is TRBV12-3 or TRBV12-4, the J gene TRBJ1-1; D may be TRBD1 (5 bases). Trimming left V 6 bases short and J 3 bases short, with 14 bases between. CDR3 length: 14 amino acids.